The present entry profiles one T cell receptor (beta chain) with its context. What this receptor recognizes is not known. Base-call qualities are not available, and no considerably larger clone is one nucleotide away. The donors were healthy, HIV-negative adults with no recently reported acute infections or vaccinations. All donors were Caucasian adults living in Nashville, Tennessee, USA. Magnetic negative selection was used to enrich CD4+ T cells, after which naive cells were positively selected on CD45RA and the negative fraction became the memory subset. After blood collection by leukapheresis, PBMCs were isolated using Ficoll-Histopaque density gradient centrifugation and then cryopreserved in the vapor phase of liquid nitrogen. Analytical flow cytometry was used to check the purity and quantity of every magnetically sorted T cell population. From each sorted fraction, genomic DNA was isolated and quantified by UV absorbance on a Nanodrop 2000c.

Using the deep immunoSEQ assay, multiplex PCR amplified TCR CDR3 regions from genomic DNA. Extracted genomic DNA from each cell subset was spread evenly across all wells of several immunoSEQ 96-well plates, with each plate serving as a replicate. For sorted subsets, each replicate PCR was loaded with 200 ng genomic DNA, equivalent to 25,000 to 30,000 T cell genomes. Purified libraries were quantified with a Qubit 3.0 fluorometer, sized on a Bioanalyzer 2100, and re-quantified with the KAPA Library Quantification kit. A separate single-read 150-cycle Illumina NextSeq 550 flow cell was used to sequence each immunoSEQ 96-well plate. The paper's data handling went like this. Because the immunoSEQ output held only junctional sequences and lacked quality scores, the filtering could not match the filtering applied to full-length reads. To assign V/J genes and CDR3, sequences were annotated against IMGT germline references using PyIR, a Python wrapper for IgBLAST v1.9. Reads with weak V/J assignments (E-value above 1e-6), missing CDR3, stop codons, out-of-frame junctions, or ambiguous translated residues were removed. A V3J clonotype was defined by an identical inferred V gene, J gene, and CDR3 amino acid sequence. To compute the percentage overlap between repertoires, the number of shared unique clonotypes was divided by the size of the smaller repertoire. Three approaches were used to assess repertoire richness: RTK rarefaction, the Chao1 estimator, and Recon v2.1 estimates of unobserved clonotypes. For all TCRbeta clonotypes obtained by the gDNA method from four donors, generation probabilities were computed with OLGA. In its TCRdb copy, this immuneACCESS table keeps in-frame sequences only and misses some clones. Where compared with another copy, unresolved V genes explain less than half of these, and the others have no known cause. The D gene and trimming were derived from the DNA, and the V and J assignments and clone size from that table. Within this sample are 2 million to 2.5 million clones, with 90% to 96% of them counted one time only. The top ten hold over 0.1% of the sample.

The sample comes from a study of shared clonotypes between healthy human individuals (dated by TCRdb to the early 2020s). For context, the study as a whole: Two women and a few men aged 18 to 49 years were included in the cohort. For each donor, three plates each were used for CD4 naive and CD4 memory, two plates were used for CD8 naive, and one plate was used for CD8 memory. Blood TCR repertoires of five healthy adults were deeply sequenced to estimate repertoire size and the extent of clonotype sharing between individuals. Different laboratories and diverse techniques were used to prepare libraries and sequence TCR repertoires, to increase sequencing depth and limit assay-specific biases. Leukapheresis yielded between about 0.85 and 9.5 billion PBMCs per donor.

Study-wide findings and limitations: Incomplete sequencing was indicated by rarefaction of sorted-subset datasets, despite the large sequencing depth. Across several donors, approximately 4.6% of naive CD4, around 3.3% of naive CD8, roughly 2.2% of memory CD4, and 0.4% of memory CD8 clonotypes were shared. Based on pairwise subsampling, the degree of clonotype sharing among donors was expected to be affected by sequencing depth. Clonotypes shared by all four sorted-subset donors showed higher generation probabilities than non-shared clonotypes. The genetic and exposure-history diversity represented was limited by the small number of donors. Sampling was restricted to blood, and TCR repertoires in tissue are likely to differ from TCR repertoires in blood. Naive subsets generally had larger estimated clonotype richness than memory subsets.

Trimming removed 4 bases from V and 12 bases from J, leaving 18 bases between the germline ends. CDR1 and CDR2 (SGHTA, FQGNSA) derive from the germline V gene. From the cysteine through the phenylalanine, the CDR3 covers 13 amino acids. Only the CDR3 DNA stays, 39 bases, in frame from base 1. The TCR originated in a man younger than 30 in good health. The sample taken for sequencing was naive CD4+ T cells sorted from blood. The sample's cell subset or site label, in plain terms: CD45RA+ positively selected. The V and J genes are TRBV7-2 and TRBJ1-2, and possibly TRBD1, on 6 matching bases. The DNA sequence is TGTGCCAGCAGCTACCTTTCAGGGGCCGCTGACACCTTC. Its translation reads: CASSYLSGAADTF.